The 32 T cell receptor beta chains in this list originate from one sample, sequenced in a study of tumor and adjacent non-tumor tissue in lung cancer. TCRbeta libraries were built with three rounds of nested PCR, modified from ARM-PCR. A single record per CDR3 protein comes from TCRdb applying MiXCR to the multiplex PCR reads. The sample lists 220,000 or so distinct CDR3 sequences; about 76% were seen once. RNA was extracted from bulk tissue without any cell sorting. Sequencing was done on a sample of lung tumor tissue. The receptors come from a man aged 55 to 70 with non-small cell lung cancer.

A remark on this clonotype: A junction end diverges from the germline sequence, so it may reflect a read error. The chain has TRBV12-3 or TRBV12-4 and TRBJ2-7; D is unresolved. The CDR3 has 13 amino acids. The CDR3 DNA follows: TGTGCCAGCAGTTCTCTCAACAGTTACGAGCACTACTTC. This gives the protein CASSSLNSYEHYF.

DNA of the CDR3: TGCAGTGCTAAGGATAGCGGGTGGGAGGCCCAGTACTTC. As protein: CSAKDSGWEAQYF. The rearrangement links TRBV20-1 to TRBJ2-5; TRBD2 matches at 7 bases. Trimming removed 4 bases from V and 9 bases from J; junction bases left unmatched: 11. The CDR3 is 13 residues long. Looked up from germline, CDR1 is DFQATT and CDR2 is SNEGSKA (reference sequence).

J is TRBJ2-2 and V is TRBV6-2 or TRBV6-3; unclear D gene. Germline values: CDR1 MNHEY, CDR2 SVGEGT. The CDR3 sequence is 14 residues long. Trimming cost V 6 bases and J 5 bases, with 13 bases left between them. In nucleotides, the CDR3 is TGTGCCAGCAGATCCTACGAGGAAACCGGGGAGCTGTTTTTT. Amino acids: CASRSYEETGELFF.

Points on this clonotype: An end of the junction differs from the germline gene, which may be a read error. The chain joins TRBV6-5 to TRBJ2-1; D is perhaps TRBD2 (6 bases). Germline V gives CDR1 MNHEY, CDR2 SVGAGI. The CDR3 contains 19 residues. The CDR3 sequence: CANSTRTNGRVSSYNEQFF. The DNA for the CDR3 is TGTGCCAACAGTACGCGGACTAACGGGAGAGTTAGCTCCTACAATGAGCAGTTCTTC.

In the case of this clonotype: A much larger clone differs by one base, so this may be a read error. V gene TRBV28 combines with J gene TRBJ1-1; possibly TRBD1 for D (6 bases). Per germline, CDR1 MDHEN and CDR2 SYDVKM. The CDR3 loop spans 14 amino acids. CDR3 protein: CAGSFGGLYTEAFF. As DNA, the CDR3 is TGTGCCGGCAGTTTCGGGGGGCTATACACTGAAGCTTTCTTT.

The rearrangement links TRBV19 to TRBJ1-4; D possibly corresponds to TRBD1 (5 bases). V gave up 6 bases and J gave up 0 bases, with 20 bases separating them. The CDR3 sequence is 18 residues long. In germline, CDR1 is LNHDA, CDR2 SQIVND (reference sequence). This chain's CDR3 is CASRVRGGRLSTNEKLFF. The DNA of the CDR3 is TGTGCCAGTAGGGTGAGGGGCGGCCGACTTTCAACTAATGAAAAACTGTTTTTT. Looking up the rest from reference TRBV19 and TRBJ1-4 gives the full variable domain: DGGITQSPKYLFRKEGQNVTLSCEQNLNHDAMYWYRQDPGQGLRLIYYSQIVNDFQKGDIAEGYSVSREKKESFPLTVTSAQKNPTAFYLCASRVRGGRLSTNEKLFFGSGTQLSVL.

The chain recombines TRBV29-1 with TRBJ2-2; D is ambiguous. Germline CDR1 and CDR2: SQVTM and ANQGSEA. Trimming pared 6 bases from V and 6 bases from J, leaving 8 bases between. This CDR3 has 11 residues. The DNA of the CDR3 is TGCAGCGTAGGCGCGTCCGGGGAGCTGTTTTTT. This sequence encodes CSVGASGELFF.

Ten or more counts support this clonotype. This CDR3 is CASSSRASGSYNEQFF. In nucleotides, the CDR3 is TGTGCCAGCAGTTCCCGGGCTAGCGGGAGTTACAATGAGCAGTTCTTC. The chain has TRBV12-3 or TRBV12-4 and TRBJ2-1; TRBD2 matches at 10 bases. After removal of 4 bases from V and 4 bases from J, the junction contained 7 bases not matched to a gene. The CDR3 is made up of 16 amino acids.

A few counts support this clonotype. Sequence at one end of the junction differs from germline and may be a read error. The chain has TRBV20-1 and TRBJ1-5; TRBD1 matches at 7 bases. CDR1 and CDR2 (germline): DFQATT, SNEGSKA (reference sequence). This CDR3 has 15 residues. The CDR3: CGARRVQGNNQPQHF. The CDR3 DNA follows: TGCGGTGCTAGACGAGTACAGGGGAACAATCAGCCCCAGCATTTT.

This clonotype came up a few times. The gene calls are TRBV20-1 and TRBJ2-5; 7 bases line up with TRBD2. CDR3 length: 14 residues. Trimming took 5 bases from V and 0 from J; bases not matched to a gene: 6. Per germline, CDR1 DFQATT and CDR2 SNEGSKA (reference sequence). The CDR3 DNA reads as TGCAGTGCTGGCGGGGAGGGGTACCAAGAGACCCAGTACTTC. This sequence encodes CSAGGEGYQETQYF.

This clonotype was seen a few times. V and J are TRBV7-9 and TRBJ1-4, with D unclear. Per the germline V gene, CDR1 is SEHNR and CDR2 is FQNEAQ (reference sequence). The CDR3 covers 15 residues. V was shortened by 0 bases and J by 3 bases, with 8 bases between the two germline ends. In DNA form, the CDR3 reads TGTGCCAGCAGCTTAGCGGGGATACCTAATGAAAAACTGTTTTTT. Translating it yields CASSLAGIPNEKLFF.

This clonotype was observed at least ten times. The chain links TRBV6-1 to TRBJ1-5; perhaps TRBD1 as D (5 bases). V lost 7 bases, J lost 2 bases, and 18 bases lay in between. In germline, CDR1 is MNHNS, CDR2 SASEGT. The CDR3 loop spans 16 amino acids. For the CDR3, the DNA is TGTGCCAGCACCGACCGAGGAGGGGTTGGCAATCAGCCCCAGCATTTT. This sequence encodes CASTDRGGVGNQPQHF.

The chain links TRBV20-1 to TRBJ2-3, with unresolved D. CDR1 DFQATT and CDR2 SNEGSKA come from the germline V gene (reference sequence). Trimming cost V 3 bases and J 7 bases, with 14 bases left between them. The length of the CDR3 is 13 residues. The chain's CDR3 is CSASRRLTYTQYF. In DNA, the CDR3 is TGCAGTGCTAGTAGGCGACTCACGTATACGCAGTATTTT.

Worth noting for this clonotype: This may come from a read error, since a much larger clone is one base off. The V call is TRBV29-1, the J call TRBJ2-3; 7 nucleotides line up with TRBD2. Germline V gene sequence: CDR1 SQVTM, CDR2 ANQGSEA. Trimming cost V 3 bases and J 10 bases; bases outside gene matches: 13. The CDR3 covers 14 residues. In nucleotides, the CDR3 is TGCAGCGTTGAGCGGGAGTCTCTGGGTGGGGCGCAGTATTTT. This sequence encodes CSVERESLGGAQYF.

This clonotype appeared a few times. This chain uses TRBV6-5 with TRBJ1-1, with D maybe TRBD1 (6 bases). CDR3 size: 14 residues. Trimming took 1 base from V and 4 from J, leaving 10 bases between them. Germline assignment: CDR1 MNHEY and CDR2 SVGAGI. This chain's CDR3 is CASSYFQGSTEAFF. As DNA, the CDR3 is TGTGCCAGCAGTTACTTCCAGGGGAGCACTGAAGCTTTCTTT.

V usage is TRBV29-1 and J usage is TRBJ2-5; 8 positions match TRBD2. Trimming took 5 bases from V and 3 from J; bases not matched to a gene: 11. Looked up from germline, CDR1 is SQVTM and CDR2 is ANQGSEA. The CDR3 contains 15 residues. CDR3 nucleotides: TGCAGCGTTTCCCGACTAGCGACATGTAAAGAGACCCAGTACTTC. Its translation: CSVSRLATCKETQYF.

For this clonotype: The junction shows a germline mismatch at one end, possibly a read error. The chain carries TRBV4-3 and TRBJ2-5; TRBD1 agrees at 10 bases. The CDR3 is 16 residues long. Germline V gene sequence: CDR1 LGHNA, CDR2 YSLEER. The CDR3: CASSQDRTGGRETQYF. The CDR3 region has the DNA TGCGCCAGCAGCCAGGATCGGACAGGGGGTAGAGAGACCCAATACTTC.

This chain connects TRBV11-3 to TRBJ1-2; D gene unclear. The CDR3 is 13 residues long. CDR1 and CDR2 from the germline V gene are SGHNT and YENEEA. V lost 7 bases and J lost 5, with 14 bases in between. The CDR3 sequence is CASIRTGGYGYTF. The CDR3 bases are TGTGCCAGCATCCGAACGGGAGGGTATGGCTACACCTTC.

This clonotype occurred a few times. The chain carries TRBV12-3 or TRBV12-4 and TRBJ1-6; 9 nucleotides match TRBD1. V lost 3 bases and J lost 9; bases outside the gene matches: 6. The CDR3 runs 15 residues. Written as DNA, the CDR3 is TGTGCCAGCAGTTTTGGGACAGGGAGGGGTTCACCCCTCCACTTT. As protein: CASSFGTGRGSPLHF.

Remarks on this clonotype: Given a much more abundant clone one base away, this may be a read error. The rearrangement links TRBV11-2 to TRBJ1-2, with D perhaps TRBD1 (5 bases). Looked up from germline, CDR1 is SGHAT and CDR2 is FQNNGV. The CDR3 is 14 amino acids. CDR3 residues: CVSSGQGLGSGYTF. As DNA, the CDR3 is TGTGTCAGCAGTGGACAAGGCTTGGGGAGTGGCTACACCTTC.

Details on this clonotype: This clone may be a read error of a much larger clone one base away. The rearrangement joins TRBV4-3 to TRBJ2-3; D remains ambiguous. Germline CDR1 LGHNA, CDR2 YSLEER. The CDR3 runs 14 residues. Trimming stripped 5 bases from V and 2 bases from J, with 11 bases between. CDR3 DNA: TGCGCCAGCAGCTATGAATACGCCACAGATACGCAGTATTTT. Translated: CASSYEYATDTQYF.

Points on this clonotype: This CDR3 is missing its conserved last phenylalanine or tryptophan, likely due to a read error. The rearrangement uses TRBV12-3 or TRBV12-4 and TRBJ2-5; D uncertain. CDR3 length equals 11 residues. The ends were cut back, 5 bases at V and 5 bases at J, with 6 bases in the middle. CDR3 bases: TGTGCCAGCAGTCGTGGGGAGACCCAGTACTTA. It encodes CASSRGETQYL.

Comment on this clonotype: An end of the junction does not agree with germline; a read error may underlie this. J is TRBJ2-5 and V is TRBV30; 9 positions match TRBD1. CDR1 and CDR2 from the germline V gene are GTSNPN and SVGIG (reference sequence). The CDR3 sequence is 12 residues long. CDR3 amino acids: CAWNRGHETRYF. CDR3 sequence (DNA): TGTGCCTGGAACAGGGGGCATGAGACCCGGTACTTC.

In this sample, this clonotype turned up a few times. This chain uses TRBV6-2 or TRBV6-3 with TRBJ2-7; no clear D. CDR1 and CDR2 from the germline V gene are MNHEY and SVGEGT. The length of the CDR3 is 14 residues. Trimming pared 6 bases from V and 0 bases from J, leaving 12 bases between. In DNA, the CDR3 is TGTGCCAGCAGATTAGACCCGAGCTCCTACGAGCAGTACTTC. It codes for CASRLDPSSYEQYF.

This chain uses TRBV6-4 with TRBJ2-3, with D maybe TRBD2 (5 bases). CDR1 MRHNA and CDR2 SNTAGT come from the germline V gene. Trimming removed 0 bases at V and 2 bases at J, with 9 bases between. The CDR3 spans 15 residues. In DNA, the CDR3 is TGTGCCAGCAGTGACTCAGTGGGAGCCACAGATACGCAGTATTTT. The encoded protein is CASSDSVGATDTQYF.

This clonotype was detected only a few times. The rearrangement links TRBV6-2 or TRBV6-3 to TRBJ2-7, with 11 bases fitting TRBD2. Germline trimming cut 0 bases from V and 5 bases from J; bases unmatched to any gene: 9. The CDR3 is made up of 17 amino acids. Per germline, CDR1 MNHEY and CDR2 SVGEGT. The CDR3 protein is CASSYSRSVTSGNEQYF. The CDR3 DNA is TGTGCCAGCAGTTACTCGAGATCTGTGACTAGCGGGAACGAGCAGTACTTC.

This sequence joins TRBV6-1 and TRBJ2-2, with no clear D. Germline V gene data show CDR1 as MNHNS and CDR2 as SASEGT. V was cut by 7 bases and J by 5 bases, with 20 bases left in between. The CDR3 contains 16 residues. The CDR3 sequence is CASNHMDGLGTGELFF. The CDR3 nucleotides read TGTGCCAGCAATCATATGGACGGATTGGGGACCGGGGAGCTGTTTTTT.

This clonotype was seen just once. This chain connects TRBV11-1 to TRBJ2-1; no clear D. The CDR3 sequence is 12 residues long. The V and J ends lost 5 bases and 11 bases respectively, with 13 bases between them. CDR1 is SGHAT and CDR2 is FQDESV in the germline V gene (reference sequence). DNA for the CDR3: TGTGCCAGCAGCAGCGAGAGCTATAAGCAGTTCTTC. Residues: CASSSESYKQFF.

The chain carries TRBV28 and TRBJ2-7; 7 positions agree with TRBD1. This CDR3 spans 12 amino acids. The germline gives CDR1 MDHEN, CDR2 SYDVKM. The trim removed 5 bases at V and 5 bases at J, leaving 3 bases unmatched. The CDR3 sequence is CASSIDRDEQYF. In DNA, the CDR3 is TGTGCCAGCAGTATCGACAGGGACGAGCAGTACTTC. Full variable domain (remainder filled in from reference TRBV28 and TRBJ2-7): DVKVTQSSRYLVKRTGEKVFLECVQDMDHENMFWYRQDPGLGLRLIYFSYDVKMKEKGDIPEGYSVSREKKERFSLILESASTNQTSMYLCASSIDRDEQYFGPGTRLTVT.

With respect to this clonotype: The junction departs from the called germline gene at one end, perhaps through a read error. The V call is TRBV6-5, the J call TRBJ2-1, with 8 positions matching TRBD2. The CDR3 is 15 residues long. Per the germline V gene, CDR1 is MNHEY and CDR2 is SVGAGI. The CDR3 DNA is TGTGCCTGCAGTTACTCCGGCGGGGGGTACAATGAGCAGTTCTTC. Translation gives CACSYSGGGYNEQFF.

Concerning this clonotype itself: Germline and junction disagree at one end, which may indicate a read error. Written as DNA, the CDR3 is TGCAACGTTGGAGAAGGGCCCTCGAACATTGAAGCTTTCTTT. Residues: CNVGEGPSNIEAFF. This chain connects TRBV29-1 to TRBJ1-1; D unclear. Per germline, CDR1 SQVTM and CDR2 ANQGSEA. This CDR3 has 14 amino acids.

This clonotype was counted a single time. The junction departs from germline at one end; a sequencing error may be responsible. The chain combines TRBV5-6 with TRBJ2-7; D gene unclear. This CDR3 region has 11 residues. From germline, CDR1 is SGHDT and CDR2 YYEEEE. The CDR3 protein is CDSSFNYKQYF. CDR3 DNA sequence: TGTGACAGCAGCTTTAACTACAAGCAGTACTTC.